This T cell receptor (beta chain) is drawn from a study of blood T cell repertoires in COVID-19. Trimming removed 1 base from V and 5 bases from J, with 18 bases in between. Germline V gene sequence: CDR1 SGDLS, CDR2 YYNGEE. This CDR3 comprises 16 residues. Sequencing was performed with immunoSEQ multiplex PCR; in TCRdb, only in-frame clones are kept and a portion is missing. The sample consists of 200,000 to 250,000 clones, approximately 80% of them appearing once. In terms of age and location, participants ranged from roughly 18 to 95 years and lived in under 30 US areas. Cohort assignment relied on participant-reported clinical history.

The source material was PBMCs or T cells enriched from blood (not recorded which). The rearrangement joins TRBV9 to TRBJ1-2; tentative D call: TRBD1 (5 bases). The TCR originated in a woman aged 40 to 50 with acute COVID-19. The CDR3 DNA sequence: TGTGCCAGCAGCGTAACCCGGGGGGTCAGCCCATATGGCTACACCTTC. Translated, it gives CASSVTRGVSPYGYTF.